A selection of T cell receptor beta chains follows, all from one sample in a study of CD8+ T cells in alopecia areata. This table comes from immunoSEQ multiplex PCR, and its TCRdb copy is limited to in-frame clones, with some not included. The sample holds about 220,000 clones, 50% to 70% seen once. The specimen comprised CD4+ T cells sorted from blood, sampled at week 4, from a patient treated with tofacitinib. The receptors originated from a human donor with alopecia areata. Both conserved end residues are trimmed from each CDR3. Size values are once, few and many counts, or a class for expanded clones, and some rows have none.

cdr3_aa: AISAGNNQPQH; j_call: TRBJ1-5; v_call: TRBV10-3; clone_size: -
cdr3_aa: AISESGLGELF; j_call: TRBJ2-2; v_call: TRBV10-3; clone_size: -
cdr3_aa: ASSDLGQPLGYT; j_call: TRBJ1-2; v_call: TRBV6-5; clone_size: -
cdr3_aa: SARTITDTQY; j_call: TRBJ2-3; v_call: TRBV29-1; clone_size: -
cdr3_aa: AWTDRANTEAF; j_call: TRBJ1-1; v_call: TRBV30; clone_size: -
cdr3_aa: SVHKRQGTEAF; j_call: TRBJ1-1; v_call: TRBV29-1; clone_size: -
cdr3_aa: ASSQFVRGSEQF; j_call: TRBJ2-1; v_call: TRBV4-3; clone_size: -
cdr3_aa: ASTPGWSTDTQY; j_call: TRBJ2-3; v_call: TRBV6-5; clone_size: once
cdr3_aa: ASSRPGLEIPQF; j_call: TRBJ2-1; v_call: TRBV5-6; clone_size: -
cdr3_aa: ASSYVFQETQY; j_call: TRBJ2-5; v_call: TRBV6-5; clone_size: -
cdr3_aa: ASSHLAGGTDTQY; j_call: TRBJ2-3; v_call: TRBV27; clone_size: few
cdr3_aa: SVDGST; j_call: TRBJ1-2; v_call: TRBV29-1; clone_size: few
cdr3_aa: ASSPRGAGGLGETQY; j_call: TRBJ2-5; v_call: TRBV11-2; clone_size: many
cdr3_aa: ASSPSRGLAHIEQF; j_call: TRBJ2-1; v_call: TRBV4-3; clone_size: -
cdr3_aa: ASSLPDRGRYEQY; j_call: TRBJ2-7; v_call: TRBV5-1; clone_size: once
cdr3_aa: ASSLAGWQSEAF; j_call: TRBJ1-1; v_call: TRBV5-6; clone_size: -
cdr3_aa: ASSLGSSSTDTQY; j_call: TRBJ2-3; v_call: TRBV7-2; clone_size: -
cdr3_aa: ASSPHTGGWDEQY; j_call: TRBJ2-7; v_call: TRBV28; clone_size: few
cdr3_aa: SVGRAAYEQY; j_call: TRBJ2-7; v_call: TRBV29-1; clone_size: -
cdr3_aa: ASSLGTLYEQY; j_call: TRBJ2-7; v_call: TRBV5-6; clone_size: once
cdr3_aa: ASSQGARGTDTQY; j_call: TRBJ2-3; v_call: TRBV5-1; clone_size: -
cdr3_aa: ASSLGTTRRETQY; j_call: TRBJ2-5; v_call: TRBV7-2; clone_size: -
cdr3_aa: ASSIAGLPGYT; j_call: TRBJ1-2; v_call: TRBV19; clone_size: -
cdr3_aa: ASSSGDGVETQY; j_call: TRBJ2-5; v_call: TRBV7-3; clone_size: few
cdr3_aa: ASAKDSDSPLH; j_call: TRBJ1-6; v_call: TRBV5-5; clone_size: few
cdr3_aa: ASSHSRQGSSYNEQF; j_call: TRBJ2-1; v_call: TRBV25-1; clone_size: -
cdr3_aa: ASRPTASTDTQY; j_call: TRBJ2-3; v_call: TRBV9; clone_size: -
cdr3_aa: ASTRAASPLH; j_call: TRBJ1-6; v_call: TRBV7-9; clone_size: -
cdr3_aa: ASSSYRGRETQY; j_call: TRBJ2-5; v_call: TRBV7-2; clone_size: few
cdr3_aa: AWTRGNREAF; j_call: TRBJ1-1; v_call: TRBV30; clone_size: -
cdr3_aa: ASSVALQNYEQY; j_call: TRBJ2-7; v_call: TRBV2; clone_size: -
cdr3_aa: ASILPTNSGNTIY; j_call: TRBJ1-3; v_call: TRBV2; clone_size: -
cdr3_aa: ASSLAGIWNTEAF; j_call: TRBJ1-1; v_call: TRBV7-8; clone_size: few
cdr3_aa: ATSRERVSYNEQF; j_call: TRBJ2-1; v_call: TRBV15; clone_size: once
cdr3_aa: ASLPGTTGANVLT; j_call: TRBJ2-6; v_call: TRBV2; clone_size: -
cdr3_aa: ASSKYTGELF; j_call: TRBJ2-2; v_call: TRBV18; clone_size: few
cdr3_aa: ASSLSSDTQY; j_call: TRBJ2-3; v_call: TRBV5-4; clone_size: -
cdr3_aa: SVAWGGDTEAF; j_call: TRBJ1-1; v_call: TRBV29-1; clone_size: -
cdr3_aa: ASSPDGRGNTEAF; j_call: TRBJ1-1; v_call: TRBV11-3; clone_size: -
cdr3_aa: ATSGGANRGRNSPLH; j_call: TRBJ1-6; v_call: TRBV15; clone_size: -
cdr3_aa: ASSLGTANTGELF; j_call: TRBJ2-2; v_call: TRBV4-3; clone_size: few
cdr3_aa: ASGGTVRYFQY; j_call: TRBJ2-5; v_call: TRBV2; clone_size: few
cdr3_aa: AMGRRNTEAF; j_call: TRBJ1-1; v_call: TRBV30; clone_size: -
cdr3_aa: ASSVGTPPNEKLF; j_call: TRBJ1-4; v_call: TRBV25-1; clone_size: few
cdr3_aa: ASSMMGRTDTQY; j_call: TRBJ2-3; v_call: TRBV6-5; clone_size: few
cdr3_aa: SVARTQGLGELF; j_call: TRBJ2-2; v_call: TRBV29-1; clone_size: -
cdr3_aa: ASSSRLAGGSKFDEQF; j_call: TRBJ2-1; v_call: TRBV7-6; clone_size: once